What follows describes a single T cell receptor beta chain. Its antigen remains unknown. The record originates from a study of CD8+ T cells in alopecia areata. Regarding the study as a whole: More clonal than normal scalp was lesional scalp, particularly alopecia totalis/universalis.

Trimming took 0 bases from V and 3 from J; bases not matched to a gene: 6. The germline gives CDR1 SGHRS, CDR2 YFSETQ. The CDR3 loop spans 16 amino acids. Reverse transcription of extracted RNA yielded cDNA, which provided the sequencing template. The table came from immunoSEQ multiplex PCR; TCRdb's copy has only in-frame clones and leaves some out. The sample comprises approximately 63,000 clones, approximately 58% of which are singletons, and around a sixth rests with the top ten. The TCR originated in a human donor with alopecia areata. V and J are TRBV5-1 and TRBJ2-5; TRBD1 agrees at 9 bases. The sample was CD8+ T cells sorted from blood, taken at week 0. CDR3 loop: CASSLEGQGTEETQYF. DNA of the CDR3: TGCGCCAGCAGCTTGGAAGGACAGGGGACGGAAGAGACCCAGTACTTC.